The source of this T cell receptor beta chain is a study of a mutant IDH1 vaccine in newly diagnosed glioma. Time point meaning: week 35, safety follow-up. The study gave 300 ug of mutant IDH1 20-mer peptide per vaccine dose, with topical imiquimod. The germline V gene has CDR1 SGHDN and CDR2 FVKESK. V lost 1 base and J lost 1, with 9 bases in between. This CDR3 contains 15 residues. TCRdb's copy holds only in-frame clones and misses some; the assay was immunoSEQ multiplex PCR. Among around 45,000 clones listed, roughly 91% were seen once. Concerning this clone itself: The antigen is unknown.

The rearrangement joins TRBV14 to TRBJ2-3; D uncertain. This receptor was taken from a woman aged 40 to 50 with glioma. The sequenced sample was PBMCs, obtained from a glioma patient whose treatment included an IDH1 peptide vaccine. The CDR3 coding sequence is TGTGCCAGCAGCCAAGTGGGAAGCGGCACAGATACGCAGTATTTT. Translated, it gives CASSQVGSGTDTQYF. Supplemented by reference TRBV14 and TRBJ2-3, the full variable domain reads EAGVTQFPSHSVIEKGQTVTLRCDPISGHDNLYWYRRVMGKEIKFLLHFVKESKQDESGMPNNRFLAERTGGTYSTLKVQPAELEDSGVYFCASSQVGSGTDTQYFGPGTRLTVL.